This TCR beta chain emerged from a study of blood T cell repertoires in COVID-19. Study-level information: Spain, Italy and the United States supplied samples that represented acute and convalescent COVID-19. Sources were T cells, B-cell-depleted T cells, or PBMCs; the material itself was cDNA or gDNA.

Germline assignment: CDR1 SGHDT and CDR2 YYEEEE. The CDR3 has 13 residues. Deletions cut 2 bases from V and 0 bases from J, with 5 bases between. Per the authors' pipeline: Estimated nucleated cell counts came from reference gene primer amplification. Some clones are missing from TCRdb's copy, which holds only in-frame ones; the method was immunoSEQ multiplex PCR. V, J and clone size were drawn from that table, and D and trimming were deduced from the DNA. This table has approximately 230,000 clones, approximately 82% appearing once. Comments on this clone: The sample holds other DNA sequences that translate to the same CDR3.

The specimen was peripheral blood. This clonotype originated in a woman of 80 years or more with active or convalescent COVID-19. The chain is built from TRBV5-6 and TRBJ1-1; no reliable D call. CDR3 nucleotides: TGTGCCAGCAGCTTAATTATGAACACTGAAGCTTTCTTT. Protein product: CASSLIMNTEAFF.